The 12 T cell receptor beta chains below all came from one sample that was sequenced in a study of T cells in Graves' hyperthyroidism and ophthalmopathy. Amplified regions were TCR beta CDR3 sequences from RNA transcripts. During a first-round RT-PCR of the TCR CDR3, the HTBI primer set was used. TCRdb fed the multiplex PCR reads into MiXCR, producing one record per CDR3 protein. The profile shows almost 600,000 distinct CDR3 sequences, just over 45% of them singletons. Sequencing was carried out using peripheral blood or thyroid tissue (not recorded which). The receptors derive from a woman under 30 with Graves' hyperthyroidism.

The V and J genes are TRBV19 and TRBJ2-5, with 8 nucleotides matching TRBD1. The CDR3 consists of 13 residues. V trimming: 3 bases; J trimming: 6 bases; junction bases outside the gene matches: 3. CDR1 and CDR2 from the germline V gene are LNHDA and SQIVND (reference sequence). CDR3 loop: CASSIDRGQTQYF. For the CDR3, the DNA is TGTGCCAGTAGTATCGACAGGGGCCAGACCCAGTACTTC.

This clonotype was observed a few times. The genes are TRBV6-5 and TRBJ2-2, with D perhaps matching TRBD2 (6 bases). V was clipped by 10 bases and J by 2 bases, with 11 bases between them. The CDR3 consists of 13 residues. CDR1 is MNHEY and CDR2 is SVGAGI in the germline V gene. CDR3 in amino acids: CATRDLNTGELFF. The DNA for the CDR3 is TGTGCCACGCGGGACCTCAACACCGGGGAGCTGTTTTTT.

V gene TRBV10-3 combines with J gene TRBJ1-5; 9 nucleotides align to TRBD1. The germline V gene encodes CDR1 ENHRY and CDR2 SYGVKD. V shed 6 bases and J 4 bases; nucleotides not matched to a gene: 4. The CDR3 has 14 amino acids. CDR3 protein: CAIRDRGRNQPQHF. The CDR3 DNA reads TGTGCCATCAGGGACAGGGGCCGAAATCAGCCCCAGCATTTT.

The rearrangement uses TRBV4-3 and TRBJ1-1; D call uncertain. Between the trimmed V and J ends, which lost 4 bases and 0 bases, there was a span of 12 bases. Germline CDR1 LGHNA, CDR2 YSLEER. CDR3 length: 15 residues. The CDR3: CASSPAGRVNTEAFF. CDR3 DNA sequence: TGCGCCAGCAGCCCCGCGGGGAGGGTGAACACTGAAGCTTTCTTT.

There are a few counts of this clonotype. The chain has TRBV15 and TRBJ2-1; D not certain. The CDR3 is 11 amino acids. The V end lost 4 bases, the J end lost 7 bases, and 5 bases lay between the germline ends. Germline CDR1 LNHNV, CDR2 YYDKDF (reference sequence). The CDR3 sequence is CATSTTNEQFF. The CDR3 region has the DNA TGTGCCACCAGCACCACGAATGAGCAGTTCTTC.

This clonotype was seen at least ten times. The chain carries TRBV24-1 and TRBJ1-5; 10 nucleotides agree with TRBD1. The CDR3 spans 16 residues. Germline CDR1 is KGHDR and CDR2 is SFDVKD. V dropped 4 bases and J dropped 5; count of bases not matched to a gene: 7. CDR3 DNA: TGTGCCACCAGTGACTCCGGACAGGGGGGGGATCAGCCCCAGCATTTT. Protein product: CATSDSGQGGDQPQHF.

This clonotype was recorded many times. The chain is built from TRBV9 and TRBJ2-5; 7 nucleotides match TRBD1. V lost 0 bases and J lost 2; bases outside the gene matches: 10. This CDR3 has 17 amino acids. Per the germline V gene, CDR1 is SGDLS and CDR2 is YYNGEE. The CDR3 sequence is CASSVEVGTELQETQYF. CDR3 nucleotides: TGTGCCAGCAGCGTAGAGGTCGGGACAGAGCTACAAGAGACCCAGTACTTC.

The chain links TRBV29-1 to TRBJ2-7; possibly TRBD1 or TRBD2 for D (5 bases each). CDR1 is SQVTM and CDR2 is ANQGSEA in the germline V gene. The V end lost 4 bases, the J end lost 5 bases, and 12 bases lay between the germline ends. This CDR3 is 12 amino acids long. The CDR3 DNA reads TGCAGCGTTGGCAGGGACGAACACGAGCAGTACTTC. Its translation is CSVGRDEHEQYF.

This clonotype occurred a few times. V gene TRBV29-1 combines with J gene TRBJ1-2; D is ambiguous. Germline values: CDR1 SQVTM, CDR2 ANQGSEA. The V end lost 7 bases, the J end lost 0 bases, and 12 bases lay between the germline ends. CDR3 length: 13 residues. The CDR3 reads CSAPDGTNYGYTF. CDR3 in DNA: TGCAGCGCCCCTGACGGGACTAACTATGGCTACACCTTC.

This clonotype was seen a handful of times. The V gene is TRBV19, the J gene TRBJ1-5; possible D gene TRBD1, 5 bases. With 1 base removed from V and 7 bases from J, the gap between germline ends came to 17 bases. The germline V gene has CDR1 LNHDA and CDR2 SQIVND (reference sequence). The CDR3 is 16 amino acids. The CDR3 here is CASSIGSQGGHQPQHF. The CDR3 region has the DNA TGTGCCAGTAGTATAGGGTCCCAGGGAGGCCACCAGCCCCAGCATTTT.

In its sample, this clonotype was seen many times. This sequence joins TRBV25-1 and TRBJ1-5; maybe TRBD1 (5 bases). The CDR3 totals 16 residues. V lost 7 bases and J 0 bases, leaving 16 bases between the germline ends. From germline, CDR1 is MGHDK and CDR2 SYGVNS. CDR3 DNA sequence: TGTGCCAGCACCACATTGGACATTTATAGCAATCAGCCCCAGCATTTT. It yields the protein CASTTLDIYSNQPQHF.

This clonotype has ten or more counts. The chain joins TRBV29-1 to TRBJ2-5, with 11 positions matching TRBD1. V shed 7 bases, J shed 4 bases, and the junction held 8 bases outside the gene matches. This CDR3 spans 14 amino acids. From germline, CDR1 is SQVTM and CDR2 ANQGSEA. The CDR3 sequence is CSAPPGTGGETQYF. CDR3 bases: TGCAGCGCCCCCCCCGGGACAGGGGGAGAGACCCAGTACTTC.